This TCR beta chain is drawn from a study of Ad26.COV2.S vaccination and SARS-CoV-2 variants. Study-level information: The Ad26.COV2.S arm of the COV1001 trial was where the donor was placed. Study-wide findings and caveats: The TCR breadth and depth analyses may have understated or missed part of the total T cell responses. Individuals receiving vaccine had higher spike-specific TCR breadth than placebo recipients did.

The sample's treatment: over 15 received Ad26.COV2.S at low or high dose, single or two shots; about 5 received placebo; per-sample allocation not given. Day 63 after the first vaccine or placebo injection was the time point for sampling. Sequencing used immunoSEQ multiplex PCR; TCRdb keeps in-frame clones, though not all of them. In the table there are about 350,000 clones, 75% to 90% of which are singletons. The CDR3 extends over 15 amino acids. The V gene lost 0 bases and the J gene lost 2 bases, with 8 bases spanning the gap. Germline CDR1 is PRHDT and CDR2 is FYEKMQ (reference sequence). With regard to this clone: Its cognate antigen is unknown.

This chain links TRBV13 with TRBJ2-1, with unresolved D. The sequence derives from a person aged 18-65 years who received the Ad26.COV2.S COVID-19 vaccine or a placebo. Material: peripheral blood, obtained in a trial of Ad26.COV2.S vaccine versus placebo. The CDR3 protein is CASSLGQTAYNEQFF. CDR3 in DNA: TGTGCCAGCAGCTTAGGCCAGACGGCCTACAATGAGCAGTTCTTC.